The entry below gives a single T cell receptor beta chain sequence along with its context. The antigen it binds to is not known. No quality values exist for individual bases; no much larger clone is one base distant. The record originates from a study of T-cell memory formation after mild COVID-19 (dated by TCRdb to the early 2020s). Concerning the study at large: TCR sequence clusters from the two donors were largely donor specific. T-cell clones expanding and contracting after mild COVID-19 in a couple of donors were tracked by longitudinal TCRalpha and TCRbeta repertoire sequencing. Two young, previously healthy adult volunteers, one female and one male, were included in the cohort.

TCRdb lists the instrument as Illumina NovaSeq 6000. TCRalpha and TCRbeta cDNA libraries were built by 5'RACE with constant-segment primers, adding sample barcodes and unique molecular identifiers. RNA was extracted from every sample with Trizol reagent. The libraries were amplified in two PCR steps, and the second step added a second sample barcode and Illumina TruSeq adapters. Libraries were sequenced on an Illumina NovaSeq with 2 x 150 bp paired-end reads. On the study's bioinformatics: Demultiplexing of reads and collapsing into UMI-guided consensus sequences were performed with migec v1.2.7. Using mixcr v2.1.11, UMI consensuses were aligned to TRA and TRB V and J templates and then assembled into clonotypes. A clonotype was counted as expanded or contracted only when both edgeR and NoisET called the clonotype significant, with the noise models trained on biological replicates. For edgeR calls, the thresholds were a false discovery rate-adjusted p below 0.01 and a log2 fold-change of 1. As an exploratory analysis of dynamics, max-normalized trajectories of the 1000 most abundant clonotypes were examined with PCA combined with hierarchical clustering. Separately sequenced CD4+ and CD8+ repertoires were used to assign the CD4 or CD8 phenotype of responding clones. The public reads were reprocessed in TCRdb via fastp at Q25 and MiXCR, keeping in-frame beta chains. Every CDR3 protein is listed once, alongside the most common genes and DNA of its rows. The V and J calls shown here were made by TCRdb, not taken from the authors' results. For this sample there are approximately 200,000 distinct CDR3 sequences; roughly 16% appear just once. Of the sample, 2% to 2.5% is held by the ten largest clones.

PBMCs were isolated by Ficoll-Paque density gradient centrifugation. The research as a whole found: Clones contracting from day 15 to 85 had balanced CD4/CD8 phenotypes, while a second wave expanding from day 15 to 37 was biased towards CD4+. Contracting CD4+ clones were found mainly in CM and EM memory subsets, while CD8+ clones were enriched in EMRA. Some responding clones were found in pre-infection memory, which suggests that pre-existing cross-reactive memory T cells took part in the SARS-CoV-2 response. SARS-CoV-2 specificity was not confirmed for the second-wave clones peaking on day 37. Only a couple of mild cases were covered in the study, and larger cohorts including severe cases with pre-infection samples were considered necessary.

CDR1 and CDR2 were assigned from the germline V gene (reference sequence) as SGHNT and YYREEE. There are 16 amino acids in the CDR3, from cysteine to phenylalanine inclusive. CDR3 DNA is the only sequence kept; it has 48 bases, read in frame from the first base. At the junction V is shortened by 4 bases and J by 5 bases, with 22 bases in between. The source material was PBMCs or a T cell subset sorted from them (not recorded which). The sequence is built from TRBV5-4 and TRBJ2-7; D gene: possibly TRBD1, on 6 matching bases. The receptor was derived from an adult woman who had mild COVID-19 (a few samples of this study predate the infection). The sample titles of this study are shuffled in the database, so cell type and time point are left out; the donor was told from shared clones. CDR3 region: CASSPSASLRGNEQYF. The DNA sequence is TGTGCCAGCAGCCCGAGTGCGTCCCTAAGGGGGAACGAGCAGTACTTC.